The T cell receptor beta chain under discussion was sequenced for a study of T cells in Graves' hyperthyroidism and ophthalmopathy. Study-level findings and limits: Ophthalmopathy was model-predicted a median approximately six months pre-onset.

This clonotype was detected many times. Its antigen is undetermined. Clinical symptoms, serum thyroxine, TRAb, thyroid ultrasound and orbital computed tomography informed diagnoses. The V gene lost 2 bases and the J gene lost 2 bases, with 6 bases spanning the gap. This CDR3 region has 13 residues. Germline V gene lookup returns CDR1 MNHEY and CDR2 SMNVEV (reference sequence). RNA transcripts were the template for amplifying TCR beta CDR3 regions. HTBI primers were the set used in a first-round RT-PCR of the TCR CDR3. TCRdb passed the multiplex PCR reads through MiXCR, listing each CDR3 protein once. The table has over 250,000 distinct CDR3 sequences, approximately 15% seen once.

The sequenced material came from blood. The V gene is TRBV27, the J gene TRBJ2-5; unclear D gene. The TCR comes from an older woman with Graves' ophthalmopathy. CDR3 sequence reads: CASSLNLQETQYF. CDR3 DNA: TGTGCCAGCAGTTTAAATCTGCAAGAGACCCAGTACTTC.